A selection of T cell receptor beta chains follows, all from one sample in a study of blood T cells in healthy people across ages. TCRdb reprocessed the 5' RACE reads via MiXCR and lists one record per CDR3 protein. The data hold hundreds of thousands of distinct CDR3 sequences, with 20% to 25% observed a single time. The sequencing sample was made of blood. The origin of the receptors is a man between 65 and 85 years old in good health. Each CDR3 is given with its conserved first and last residue. The D gene is left open where the match is weak. Where a row states a size, it is once, few, many or the class of an expanded clone; other rows omit it.

>TRBD1|TRBV2|few|TRBJ1-6
TGTGCCAGCCGTCCTGGGACAGGGGGACTTTCACCCCTCCACTTT
CASRPGTGGLSPLHF
>.|TRBV20-1|.|TRBJ2-1
TGCAGTGCTCCGGACTCTACCAACAATGAGCAGTTCTTC
CSAPDSTNNEQFF
>TRBD1|TRBV3-1|.|TRBJ2-1
TGTGCCAGCAGCCGAGGGACAGGGGCCACGTCAATGCGAAATGAGCAGTTCTTC
CASSRGTGATSMRNEQFF
>TRBD2|TRBV14|few|TRBJ2-3
TGTGCCAGCAGCCGAACTAGCGTTTTGTTTGCGGATACGCAGTATTTT
CASSRTSVLFADTQYF
>.|TRBV12-3/TRBV12-4|few|TRBJ2-7
TGTGCCAGCAGTATAGCAGGGGTAAACTACGAGCAGTACTTC
CASSIAGVNYEQYF
>.|TRBV12-3/TRBV12-4|few|TRBJ2-5
TGTGCCAGCAGTCCCCCCCGGGCGGGACGGTCAGAGACCCAGTACTTC
CASSPPRAGRSETQYF
>.|TRBV4-1|few|TRBJ1-2
TGCGCCAGCAGCCAAGATAGAGTCTTCGGCTACACCTTC
CASSQDRVFGYTF
>TRBD2|TRBV6-2/TRBV6-3|few|TRBJ2-1
TGTGCCAGCAGTCCCCAATGGGCGGGGGGCCGGCGGTCCTACAATGAGCAGTTCTTC
CASSPQWAGGRRSYNEQFF
>.|TRBV20-1|few|TRBJ1-1
TGCAGTGCTAGGGAAGCTTTCTTT
CSAREAFF
>.|TRBV24-1|few|TRBJ2-5
TGTGCCACCAGTGACTATGGGACGCCCGGAGGAGAGACCCAGTACTTC
CATSDYGTPGGETQYF
>.|TRBV10-3|.|TRBJ1-1
TGTGCCATCAGCGACACCGGGACCGCCGCAACTGAAGCTTTCTTT
CAISDTGTAATEAFF
>TRBD2|TRBV20-1|few|TRBJ2-5
TGCAGTGCCCAACCAGCGGGGCGATGGGAGACCCAGTACTTC
CSAQPAGRWETQYF
>.|TRBV12-3/TRBV12-4|.|TRBJ1-5
TGTGCCAGCAGTCCAACACAGGGAGGTCCCCAGCATTTT
CASSPTQGGPQHF
>.|TRBV12-3/TRBV12-4|.|TRBJ2-2
TGTGCCAGCACCCTCAGCAGGAACACCGGGGAGCTGTTTTTT
CASTLSRNTGELFF
>TRBD1|TRBV7-2|.|TRBJ1-4
TGTGCCAGCAGCCCACAGGGGGCGTCGGTTGAAAAACTGTTTTTT
CASSPQGASVEKLFF
>.|TRBV20-1|few|TRBJ2-1
TGCAGTGCTGGGGGCGGGACTGCCGGGCAGTTCTTC
CSAGGGTAGQFF
>.|TRBV7-2|few|TRBJ2-3
TGTGCCAGCAGCTTCCCCAACTCCGGACCTTCGAAGCATTTT
CASSFPNSGPSKHF
>TRBD2|TRBV29-1|few|TRBJ2-7
TGCAGCGTGATTGGACTAGCGGACTCCTACGAGCAGTACTTC
CSVIGLADSYEQYF
>.|TRBV28|few|TRBJ2-5
TGTGCCAGCAGTTTACTCGGGGGTCGCAAAGAGACCCAGTACTTC
CASSLLGGRKETQYF
>.|TRBV20-1|.|TRBJ1-1
TGCAGTGCTCGAAGGGGAGAGAACACTGAAGCTTTCTTT
CSARRGENTEAFF
>.|TRBV12-3/TRBV12-4|.|TRBJ1-6
TGTGCCAGCATGAGACACACCTATAATTCACCCCTCCACTTT
CASMRHTYNSPLHF
>TRBD1|TRBV6-4|few|TRBJ2-2
TGTGCCAGCAGCCGACAGGGGGGCGACACCGGGGAGCTGTTTTTT
CASSRQGGDTGELFF
>TRBD2|TRBV12-3/TRBV12-4|few|TRBJ2-3
TGTGCCAGCAGTTTCGGGACTACCACAGATACGCAGTATTTT
CASSFGTTTDTQYF
>.|TRBV7-9|few|TRBJ2-3
TGTGCCAGCAGCTTACAGGCTAGCGGCACAGATACGCAGTATTTT
CASSLQASGTDTQYF
>TRBD1|TRBV2|few|TRBJ2-5
TGTGCCAGTACGGGACAGGGCTACGAGACCCAGTACTTC
CASTGQGYETQYF
>TRBD1|TRBV7-9|few|TRBJ2-4
TGTGCCAGCAGCCGACAGGGAGTTCAGTACTTC
CASSRQGVQYF
>TRBD2|TRBV7-2|.|TRBJ2-1
TGTGTCAGCAGTTCAGCGGGAGTGGCCTACAATGAGCAGTTCTTC
CVSSSAGVAYNEQFF
>.|TRBV12-3/TRBV12-4|.|TRBJ1-1
TGTGCCAGCAGTTTGAACAGGGAAGCTGAAGCTTTCTTT
CASSLNREAEAFF
>.|TRBV4-3|few|TRBJ2-3
TGCGCCAGCAGCCGAGCGGGGAGGGGGGTCACAGATACGCAGTATTTT
CASSRAGRGVTDTQYF
>.|TRBV29-1|few|TRBJ2-4
TGCAGCGTTGCTGTTAGGTCCCTAGCCAAAAACATTCAGTACTTC
CSVAVRSLAKNIQYF
>TRBD1|TRBV12-3/TRBV12-4|.|TRBJ2-2
TGTGCCAGCAGTTTAGCGTTCTGGACAGGGTTAATCACCGGGGAGCTGTTTTTT
CASSLAFWTGLITGELFF
>TRBD2|TRBV12-3/TRBV12-4|few|TRBJ2-3
TGTGCCAGCAGTTCCGGCCAGGGACTAGCGTCCGATACGCAGTATTTT
CASSSGQGLASDTQYF
>.|TRBV19|.|TRBJ1-3
TGTGCCTCCGCGGCCTCCTGGGGAAACACCATATATTTT
CASAASWGNTIYF
>.|TRBV20-1|few|TRBJ1-4
TGCAGTGCTCTACAGGGACTTAATGAAAAACTGTTTTTT
CSALQGLNEKLFF
>TRBD2|TRBV7-9|.|TRBJ2-3
TGTGCCAGCAGCTTAAAAGGGAGGGGAGATACGCAGTATTTT
CASSLKGRGDTQYF
>.|TRBV7-8|.|TRBJ1-4
TGTGCCAGCAGCTTAGGAAGGGATGAAAAACTGTTTTTT
CASSLGRDEKLFF
>.|TRBV7-2|few|TRBJ2-1
TGTGCCGGCAGCCCAAAGACAGGAAAATGGAACAATGAGCAGTTCTTC
CAGSPKTGKWNNEQFF
>TRBD2|TRBV4-3|few|TRBJ2-1
TGCGCCAGCAGCCAAGGCAATCGAGCGGGAGGGACTGATGAGCAGTTCTTC
CASSQGNRAGGTDEQFF
>TRBD1|TRBV12-3/TRBV12-4|few|TRBJ2-7
TGTGCCAGCACCGTGACAGGGCTGGGGGAGCAGTACTTC
CASTVTGLGEQYF
>.|TRBV12-3/TRBV12-4|once|TRBJ2-7
TGTGCCAGCAGTTTTCCGGGGGCCTCCTACGAGCAGTACTTC
CASSFPGASYEQYF
>.|TRBV7-9|few|TRBJ1-2
TGTGCCAGCAGCTCGACGGTATTCGGCTACACCTTC
CASSSTVFGYTF
>.|TRBV18|few|TRBJ1-5
TGTGCCAGCTCACCATTCCAGGGCAATCAGCCCCAGCATTTT
CASSPFQGNQPQHF